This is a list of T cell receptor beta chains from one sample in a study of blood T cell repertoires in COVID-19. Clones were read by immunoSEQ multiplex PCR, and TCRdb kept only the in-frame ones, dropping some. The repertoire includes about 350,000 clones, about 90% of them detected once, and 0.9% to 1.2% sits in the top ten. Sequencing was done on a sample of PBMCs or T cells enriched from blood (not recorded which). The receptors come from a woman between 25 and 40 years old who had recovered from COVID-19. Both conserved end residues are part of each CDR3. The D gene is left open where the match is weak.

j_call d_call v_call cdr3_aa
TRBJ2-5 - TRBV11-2 CASSLDLRPETQYF
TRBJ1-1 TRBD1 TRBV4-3 CASSQDLSRGLAEAFF
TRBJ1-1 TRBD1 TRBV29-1 CSVVNRGMVKTEAFF
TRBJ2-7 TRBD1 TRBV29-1 CSVESRDRSQAQYF
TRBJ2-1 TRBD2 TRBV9 CASSGPSRGNEQFF
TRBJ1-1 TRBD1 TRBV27 CASSLWAGGMNTEAFF
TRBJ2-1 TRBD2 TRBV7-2 CASRYPGGGRAGEQFF
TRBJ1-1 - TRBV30 CAWRGGRNTEAFF
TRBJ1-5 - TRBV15 CATSRIYQPQHF
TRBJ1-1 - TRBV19 CASSRDSNTEAFF
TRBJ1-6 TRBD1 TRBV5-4 CASSLGGQGSPLHF
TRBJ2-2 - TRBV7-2 CASRTDLTGELFF
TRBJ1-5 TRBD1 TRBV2 CASRIGTAYQPQHF
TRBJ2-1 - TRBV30 CAWTYYNEQFF
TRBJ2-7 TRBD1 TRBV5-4 CASSPRQGGPYEQYF
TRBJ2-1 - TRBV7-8 CASSLGGENEQFF
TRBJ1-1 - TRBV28 CASSFRQQNTEAFF
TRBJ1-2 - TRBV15 CATSREGAGSGYGYTF
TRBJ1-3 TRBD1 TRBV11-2 CASREPTGAPGNTIYF
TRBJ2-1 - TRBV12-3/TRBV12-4 CASRLQYNEQFF
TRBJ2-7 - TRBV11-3 CASSLGPGVDEQYF
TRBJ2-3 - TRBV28 CASSEVKGEADTQYF
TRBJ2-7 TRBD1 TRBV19 CASSPGQVYEQYF
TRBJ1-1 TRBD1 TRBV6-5 CASSYSPGGANTEAFF
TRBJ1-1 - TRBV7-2 CASSHASDSLNTEAFF
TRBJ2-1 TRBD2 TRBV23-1 CASSLAGNEQFF
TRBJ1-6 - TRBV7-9 CASSPSVETLHF
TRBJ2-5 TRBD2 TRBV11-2 CASSTWGTSGGHPQETQYF
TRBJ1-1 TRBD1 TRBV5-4 CASSLKNRGRGDTEAFF
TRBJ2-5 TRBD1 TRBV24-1 CATSTGQGALNQETQYF
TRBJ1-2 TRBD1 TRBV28 CASSPPGQGVLNYGYTF
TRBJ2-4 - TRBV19 CASSPRESKNIQYF
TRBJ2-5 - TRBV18 CASSPSPPGSETQYF
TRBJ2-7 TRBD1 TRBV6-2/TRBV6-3 CASSWDRESYEQYF
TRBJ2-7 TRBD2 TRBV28 CASEGTRTYEQYF
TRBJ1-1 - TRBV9 CASSQTRGAGTMNTEAFF
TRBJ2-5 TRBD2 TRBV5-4 CASYIAGDKTQYF
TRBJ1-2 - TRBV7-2 CASSHGLNRDYGYTF
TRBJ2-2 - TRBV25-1 CASSGHTTGELFF
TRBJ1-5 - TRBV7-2 CASSQGGAAQPQHF
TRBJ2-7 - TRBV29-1 CSVLSTGDSYEQYF
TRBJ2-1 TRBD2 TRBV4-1 CASSQTTSGGNYNEQFF